Shown below are 5 T cell receptor beta chains from a single sample sequenced in a study of naive and memory T cell subsets. Amplification of ligated cDNA took four PCR rounds with SP2 and nested alpha and beta constant primers. TCRdb reprocessed the 5' RACE reads via MiXCR and lists one record per CDR3 protein. The sample lists roughly 56,000 distinct CDR3 sequences, approximately 6.6% seen once, with 9% to 10% in the top ten. A UMI-containing oligonucleotide was joined by 3' ligation to the TCR cDNA template. The receptors here all came from a male donor in good health.

This clonotype occurred a few times. The genes are TRBV10-2 and TRBJ1-3; perhaps TRBD1 as D (6 bases). V shed 6 bases and J shed 0 bases, with 12 bases lying between them. Germline assignment: CDR1 WSHSY and CDR2 SAAADI. The CDR3 loop spans 15 amino acids. The CDR3 protein is CASRKGQDSGNTIYF. CDR3 nucleotides: TGCGCCAGCAGAAAGGGACAAGACTCTGGAAACACCATATATTTT.

This clonotype was found many times. The chain recombines TRBV7-2 with TRBJ2-5; D remains ambiguous. The CDR3 runs 16 residues. The V gene lost 5 bases and the J gene lost 1 base, with 17 bases spanning the gap. Germline CDR1 reads SGHTA; CDR2 reads FQGNSA. The CDR3 sequence is CASSPKPPQGQETQYF. The CDR3 DNA reads as TGTGCCAGCAGCCCGAAGCCTCCCCAAGGCCAAGAGACCCAGTACTTC.

This clonotype turned up a few times. This sequence joins TRBV3-1 and TRBJ2-5, with unresolved D. The V and J ends lost 0 bases and 3 bases respectively, with 14 bases between them. Germline CDR1 reads LGHDT; CDR2 reads YNNKEL (reference sequence). The CDR3 length is 16 residues. The CDR3 sequence is CASSQDLGVYEETQYF. CDR3 nucleotide sequence: TGTGCCAGCAGCCAAGATCTAGGAGTCTATGAAGAGACCCAGTACTTC.

This sequence joins TRBV6-6 and TRBJ1-1; D is possibly TRBD1 (6 bases). There are 15 residues in the CDR3. V lost 10 bases and J lost 1, with 19 bases in between. Germline loops: CDR1 MNHNY, CDR2 SVGAGI (reference sequence). The CDR3 region has the DNA TGTGCCAACAACGTTACAGGGTGTGAGAACACTGAAGCTTTCTTT. As protein: CANNVTGCENTEAFF.

This clonotype was recorded many times. This rearrangement joins TRBV7-9 to TRBJ2-3, with D unresolved. The CDR3 runs 18 residues. Trimming removed 1 base at V and 0 bases at J, with 17 bases between. CDR1 SEHNR and CDR2 FQNEAQ come from the germline V gene (reference sequence). The CDR3 sequence: CASSLGGAVLLSTDTQYF. DNA for the CDR3: TGTGCCAGCAGCTTAGGAGGTGCGGTCCTCTTAAGCACAGATACGCAGTATTTT.